These T cell receptor beta chains were read from a single sample in a study of OX40 agonist ivuxolimab in advanced cancers. Here immunoSEQ multiplex PCR was the method, and the copy in TCRdb shows in-frame clones only, minus some. The sample shows 44,000 or so clones, approximately 90% of them seen only once. The material sequenced was CD4+ or CD8+ T cells sorted from blood, taken in a trial of the OX40 agonist ivuxolimab. The receptors here all came from an adult with an advanced solid tumor such as melanoma, head and neck, liver or kidney cancer. Both conserved end residues are part of each CDR3. Fields, in order: clone size, D gene, J gene, CDR3 length, V gene, CDR3 protein, CDR3 DNA. A D gene is named only where the DNA matches it firmly. Only some rows state a clone size, as once, few, many or a class for expanded clones.

size: -; D: -; J: TRBJ2-5; length: 17; V: TRBV7-6; CDR3: CASSFWQGYSAKETQYF; DNA: TGTGCCAGCAGCTTTTGGCAGGGCTATTCCGCAAAAGAGACCCAGTACTTC
size: -; D: -; J: TRBJ1-1; length: 14; V: TRBV28; CDR3: CASQAGALNTEAFF; DNA: TGTGCCAGCCAGGCAGGGGCCTTAAACACTGAAGCTTTCTTT
size: few; D: -; J: TRBJ1-1; length: 14; V: TRBV30; CDR3: CAWSLGSMDTEAFF; DNA: TGTGCCTGGAGTCTAGGGAGTATGGACACTGAAGCTTTCTTT
size: -; D: -; J: TRBJ2-1; length: 13; V: TRBV10-3; CDR3: CAISEANYNEQFF; DNA: TGTGCCATCAGTGAAGCCAACTACAATGAGCAGTTCTTC
size: -; D: -; J: TRBJ2-1; length: 14; V: TRBV29-1; CDR3: CSVESGRGGDEQFF; DNA: TGCAGCGTTGAATCAGGCAGGGGTGGAGATGAGCAGTTCTTC
size: -; D: -; J: TRBJ1-3; length: 15; V: TRBV5-5; CDR3: CASSEGGSSGNTIYF; DNA: TGTGCCAGCAGCGAGGGCGGGAGCTCTGGAAACACCATATATTTT
size: -; D: -; J: TRBJ2-2; length: 14; V: TRBV29-1; CDR3: CSVEVGANTGELFF; DNA: TGCAGCGTTGAAGTGGGAGCGAACACCGGGGAGCTGTTTTTT
size: -; D: TRBD2; J: TRBJ2-1; length: 19; V: TRBV2; CDR3: CASSEWTSEGILWVNEQFF; DNA: TGTGCCAGCAGTGAATGGACTAGCGAGGGTATACTCTGGGTCAATGAGCAGTTCTTC
size: -; D: TRBD1; J: TRBJ2-3; length: 18; V: TRBV4-2; CDR3: CASSQTGDRGLGTDTQYF; DNA: TGTGCCAGCAGCCAAACAGGGGACAGGGGGCTTGGTACAGATACGCAGTATTTT
size: -; D: -; J: TRBJ2-7; length: 14; V: TRBV29-1; CDR3: CSVEGGVATYEQYF; DNA: TGCAGCGTTGAAGGGGGAGTTGCTACCTACGAGCAGTACTTC
size: -; D: TRBD1; J: TRBJ2-7; length: 15; V: TRBV7-6; CDR3: CASSLGGDRHDEQYF; DNA: TGTGCCAGCAGTTTGGGCGGGGACAGGCACGACGAGCAGTACTTC
size: -; D: TRBD1; J: TRBJ1-1; length: 14; V: TRBV5-1; CDR3: CASSLATGVTEAFF; DNA: TGCGCCAGCAGCTTGGCCACAGGGGTCACTGAAGCTTTCTTT
size: -; D: TRBD2; J: TRBJ2-5; length: 14; V: TRBV29-1; CDR3: CSVGLAGAGETQYF; DNA: TGCAGCGTTGGGCTAGCGGGAGCGGGAGAGACCCAGTACTTC
size: -; D: TRBD2; J: TRBJ2-7; length: 17; V: TRBV9; CDR3: CASSVDGGASGTYEQYF; DNA: TGTGCCAGCAGCGTAGACGGTGGTGCTAGCGGGACCTACGAGCAGTACTTC
size: few; D: -; J: TRBJ2-1; length: 15; V: TRBV5-1; CDR3: CASSPGGSSYNEQFF; DNA: TGCGCCAGCAGCCCTGGGGGGAGCTCCTACAATGAGCAGTTCTTC
size: once; D: -; J: TRBJ1-1; length: 14; V: TRBV23-1; CDR3: CASNSFGGNTEAFF; DNA: TGCGCCAGCAACTCCTTCGGAGGGAACACTGAAGCTTTCTTT
size: -; D: -; J: TRBJ1-2; length: 13; V: TRBV9; CDR3: CASSVDSLYGYTF; DNA: TGTGCCAGCAGCGTCGACAGCTTATATGGCTACACCTTC
size: -; D: -; J: TRBJ2-2; length: 16; V: TRBV19; CDR3: CASSIPAGPGTGELFF; DNA: TGTGCCAGTAGTATCCCCGCCGGGCCGGGGACCGGGGAGCTGTTTTTT
size: -; D: TRBD2; J: TRBJ2-7; length: 12; V: TRBV2; CDR3: CASSSGNYEQYF; DNA: TGTGCCAGCTCTAGCGGAAACTACGAGCAGTACTTC
size: -; D: -; J: TRBJ1-4; length: 14; V: TRBV28; CDR3: CASSFKATNEKLFF; DNA: TGTGCCAGCAGTTTTAAAGCAACTAATGAAAAACTGTTTTTT
size: -; D: -; J: TRBJ2-7; length: 15; V: TRBV6-6; CDR3: CASSYSIRAAYEQYF; DNA: TGTGCCAGCAGTTACTCCATCCGGGCAGCCTACGAGCAGTACTTC
size: -; D: -; J: TRBJ2-1; length: 15; V: TRBV19; CDR3: CASSRSPNSYNEQFF; DNA: TGTGCCAGTAGTAGATCCCCCAACTCCTACAATGAGCAGTTCTTC
size: -; D: -; J: TRBJ1-5; length: 14; V: TRBV7-9; CDR3: CASSPSTGNQPQHF; DNA: TGTGCCAGCAGCCCTTCGACAGGCAATCAGCCCCAGCATTTT
size: -; D: -; J: TRBJ2-7; length: 13; V: TRBV28; CDR3: CASSAGRSYEQYF; DNA: TGTGCCAGCAGTGCCGGACGGTCCTACGAGCAGTACTTC
size: -; D: TRBD1; J: TRBJ2-2; length: 22; V: TRBV13; CDR3: CASSSVEGETGTGDSNTGELFF; DNA: TGTGCCAGCAGCTCAGTAGAGGGAGAGACCGGGACAGGGGACTCGAACACCGGGGAGCTGTTTTTT
size: -; D: TRBD1; J: TRBJ1-5; length: 14; V: TRBV2; CDR3: CATQGGSENQPQHF; DNA: TGTGCCACCCAGGGGGGGAGCGAAAATCAGCCCCAGCATTTT
size: -; D: TRBD2; J: TRBJ2-1; length: 14; V: TRBV19; CDR3: CASSTSGLGNEQFF; DNA: TGTGCCAGTAGTACTAGCGGACTTGGGAATGAGCAGTTCTTC
size: -; D: -; J: TRBJ2-7; length: 16; V: TRBV28; CDR3: CASSLDGTQIPYEQYF; DNA: TGTGCCAGCAGTTTAGATGGGACCCAAATTCCCTACGAGCAGTACTTC
size: -; D: -; J: TRBJ2-5; length: 17; V: TRBV4-1; CDR3: CASSQDIDLREWETQYF; DNA: TGCGCCAGCAGCCAAGATATAGATTTGAGGGAGTGGGAGACCCAGTACTTC
size: -; D: TRBD1; J: TRBJ2-1; length: 14; V: TRBV29-1; CDR3: CSVTGTGADNEQFF; DNA: TGCAGCGTTACCGGGACAGGGGCCGACAATGAGCAGTTCTTC
size: -; D: -; J: TRBJ2-7; length: 14; V: TRBV9; CDR3: CASSGPGSSYEQYF; DNA: TGTGCCAGCAGCGGTCCAGGGAGCTCCTACGAGCAGTACTTC